This T cell receptor beta chain is from a study of blood T cell repertoires in COVID-19 (dated by TCRdb to 2020 to 2021). As for the study more broadly: Samples from collaborators originated in the United States, Italy and Spain and spanned both the acute and convalescent phases of COVID-19. Where available, HLA class I and class II types were obtained from metadata supplied by the sample provider rather than from assay-based typing. A de-identified subject ID, COVID-19 status, age in years and sex were almost always included in the sample metadata. The repertoires were released in a freely available public database intended as a resource for research on the immune response to SARS-CoV-2. The material from the prospective study consisted of cDNA or gDNA derived from T cells, B-cell-depleted T cells, or PBMCs. Subjects who had been exposed to COVID-19, were actively infected with it, or had recovered from it provided the deeply sampled blood TCRbeta repertoires that made up the dataset. Samples were obtained from the ongoing ImmuneRACE study (first 160 participants) and from about 1,300 subjects provided by 6 global collaborators. Overall results and qualifications from the work: The quantity of clinical and demographic metadata differed by source and by participant and was supplied without curation.

Whole blood was collected in K2EDTA tubes by collaborating institutions according to the institutions' own protocols. For TCRbeta analysis, collaborators shipped samples in one of three forms: frozen whole blood, isolated PBMCs, or DNA extracted from either of those sample types. Of note for this clone: It lacks a known antigen. At one of its ends the junction is not consistent with the germline gene, which may arise from a read error.

CDR3 length: 14 amino acids, cysteine to phenylalanine. The retained sequence is limited to the CDR3, 42 bases, with the frame set at the first base. CDR1 and CDR2 are read off the germline V gene as SGHVS and FNYEAQ. TCRbeta CDR3 regions were amplified from genomic DNA by means of the immunoSEQ Assay, a bias-controlled multiplex PCR. The authors' pipeline ran thus. Within the assay, amplification of reference gene primers was used to estimate how many nucleated cells each sample contained. To quantify the absolute abundance of each unique TCRbeta CDR3 rearrangement, sequence reads were collapsed and filtered. Productive Simpson clonality was computed per sample as the square root of Simpson's diversity index over productive rearrangements. TCRdb mirrors the immuneACCESS table, restricted to in-frame sequences. Some clones are absent from its copies; in checked studies, under half trace to an unresolved V gene, and the reason for the others is unknown. The DNA gave D and trimming, while V, J and clone size come from that table. This sample holds about 310,000 clones; around 87% were observed only once. The ten largest clones take up approximately 2% of the sample.

This TCR was recovered from a man aged 18 to 30 with active or convalescent COVID-19. The V gene is TRBV7-6 and the J gene is TRBJ1-1, with the D gene not clear enough to name. The source material was peripheral blood. The DNA sequence follows: TGTGCCAGCAGCTTAGTCCACGGGAACTCTGAAGCTTTCTTT. It is translated as CASSLVHGNSEAFF. The CDR3 plus the reference TRBV7-6 and TRBJ1-1 genes for the other parts give the full variable domain: GAGVSQSPRYKVTKRGQDVALRCDPISGHVSLYWYRQALGQGPEFLTYFNYEAQQDKSGLPNDRFSAERPEGSISTLTIQRTEQRDSAMYRCASSLVHGNSEAFFGQGTRLTVV.